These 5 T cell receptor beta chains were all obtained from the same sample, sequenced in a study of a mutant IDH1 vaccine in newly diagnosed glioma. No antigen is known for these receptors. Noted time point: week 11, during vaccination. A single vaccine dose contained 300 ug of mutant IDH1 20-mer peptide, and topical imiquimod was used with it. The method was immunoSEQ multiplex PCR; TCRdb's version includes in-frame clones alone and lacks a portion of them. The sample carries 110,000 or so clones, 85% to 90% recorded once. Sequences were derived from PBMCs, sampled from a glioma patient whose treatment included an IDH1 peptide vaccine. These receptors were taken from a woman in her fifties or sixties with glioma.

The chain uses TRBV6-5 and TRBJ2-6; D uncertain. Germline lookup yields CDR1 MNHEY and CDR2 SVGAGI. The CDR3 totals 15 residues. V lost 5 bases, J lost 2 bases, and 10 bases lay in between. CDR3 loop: CASSVDKPGANVLTF. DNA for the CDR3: TGTGCCAGCAGTGTAGACAAGCCTGGGGCCAACGTCCTGACTTTC.

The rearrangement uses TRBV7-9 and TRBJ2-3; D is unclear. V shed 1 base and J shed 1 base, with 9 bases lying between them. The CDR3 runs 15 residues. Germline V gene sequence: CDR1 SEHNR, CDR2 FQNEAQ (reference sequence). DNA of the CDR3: TGTGCCAGCAGCTTAGGGGTGGCAGGCACAGATACGCAGTATTTT. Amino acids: CASSLGVAGTDTQYF. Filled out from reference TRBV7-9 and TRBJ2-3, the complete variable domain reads DTGVSQNPRHKITKRGQNVTFRCDPISEHNRLYWYRQTLGQGPEFLTYFQNEAQLEKSRLLSDRFSAERPKGSFSTLEIQRTEQGDSAMYLCASSLGVAGTDTQYFGPGTRLTVL.

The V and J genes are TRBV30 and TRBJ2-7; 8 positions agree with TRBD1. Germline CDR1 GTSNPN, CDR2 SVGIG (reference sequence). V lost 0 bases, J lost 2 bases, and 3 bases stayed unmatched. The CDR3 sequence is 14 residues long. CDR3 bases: TGTGCCTGGAGTGTGGGGACAGGAACCTACGAGCAGTACTTC. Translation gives CAWSVGTGTYEQYF.

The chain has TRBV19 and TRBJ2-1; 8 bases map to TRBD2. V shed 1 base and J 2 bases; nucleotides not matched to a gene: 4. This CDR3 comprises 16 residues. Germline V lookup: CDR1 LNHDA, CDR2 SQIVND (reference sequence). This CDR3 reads CASSIGTGRAYNEQFF. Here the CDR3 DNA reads TGTGCCAGTAGTATAGGCACCGGGAGGGCCTACAATGAGCAGTTCTTC.

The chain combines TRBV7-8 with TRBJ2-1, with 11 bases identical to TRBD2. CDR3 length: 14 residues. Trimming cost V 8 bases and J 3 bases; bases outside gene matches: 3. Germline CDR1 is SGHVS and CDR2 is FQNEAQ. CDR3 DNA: TGTGCCAGCCTCGGACTAGCGGGCTACAATGAGCAGTTCTTC. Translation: CASLGLAGYNEQFF.